The 28 T cell receptor beta chains in this list originate from one sample, sequenced in a study of blood T cells in healthy people across ages. Primers used in a second PCR of roughly 6 to 11 cycles were a sample-barcoded 5' primer and a J-beta primer mix. In TCRdb, the 5' RACE reads were re-called with MiXCR into one record per CDR3 protein. The sample contains 760,000 or so distinct CDR3 sequences, 25% of which appear only once. These sequences were also reported in another study, on T cells of mothers and their children.

Sequencing was done on a sample of blood. All receptors come from a boy between 10 and 17 years old in good health.

This chain uses TRBV20-1 with TRBJ2-5; 7 bases match TRBD1. The end of the DNA is better explained by TRBJ2-7, so the J call may be wrong. Germline loops: CDR1 DFQATT, CDR2 SNEGSKA (reference sequence). The CDR3 runs to 13 residues. The CDR3 loop reads CSAGTDFSYEQYF. DNA for the CDR3: TGCAGTGCTGGGACAGATTTCTCCTACGAGCAGTACTTC.

The J gene is TRBJ2-1, the V gene TRBV3-1, with D perhaps TRBD1 (5 bases). CDR1 and CDR2 (germline): LGHDT, YNNKEL (reference sequence). Trimming pared 1 base from V and 10 bases from J, leaving 17 bases between. The CDR3 loop spans 15 amino acids. DNA for the CDR3: TGTGCCAGCAGCCAAGGACAGCCTCCGGTCTTGGAGCAGTTCTTC. Residues: CASSQGQPPVLEQFF.

V and J are TRBV3-1 and TRBJ1-1; 10 bases match TRBD1. The germline CDR1 and CDR2 sequences are LGHDT and YNNKEL (reference sequence). The J segment lost 5 bases and the V segment lost 1 base, leaving 16 bases of the junction unmatched. The CDR3 runs 19 residues. Here the CDR3 reads CASSQVRTGGPEIRTEAFF. DNA for the CDR3: TGTGCCAGCAGCCAAGTTCGGACAGGGGGACCTGAAATTAGGACTGAAGCTTTCTTT.

The table lists this clonotype with a count of one. This sequence joins TRBV29-1 and TRBJ2-5; TRBD1 matches 9 bases. The CDR3 loop spans 15 amino acids. The V gene end was trimmed by 3 bases and the J gene end by 3 bases; junction bases not matched to a gene: 8. Germline-derived CDR1 and CDR2 are SQVTM and ANQGSEA. The CDR3 here is CSVDARDREEETQYF. The DNA for the CDR3 is TGCAGCGTTGACGCCCGGGACAGGGAAGAAGAGACCCAGTACTTC. Full variable domain (rest looked up from reference TRBV29-1 and TRBJ2-5): SAVISQKPSRDICQRGTSLTIQCQVDSQVTMMFWYRQQPGQSLTLIATANQGSEATYESGFVIDKFPISRPNLTFSTLTVSNMSPEDSSIYLCSVDARDREEETQYFGPGTRLLVL.

The table lists this clonotype with a few counts. The J gene is TRBJ1-3, the V gene TRBV12-3 or TRBV12-4, with 12 bases aligning to TRBD1. The CDR3 totals 17 residues. Trimming at V came to 1 base and at J to 4 bases, leaving 5 bases not matched to a gene. The CDR3 DNA is TGTGCCAGCAGTTTAGTCCAGGGGACAGGGGGCGGAAACACCATATATTTT. Its protein is CASSLVQGTGGGNTIYF.

This clonotype showed up just a few times. The chain employs TRBV6-1 and TRBJ2-7; tentative D call: TRBD1 (6 bases). CDR1 and CDR2 (germline): MNHNS, SASEGT. V was pared by 6 bases and J by 5 bases, with 20 bases between. CDR3 length equals 15 residues. The CDR3 DNA follows: TGTGCCAGCAGCCCAGGGGTCGGGTTCTCAGACGAGCAGTACTTC. Translation gives CASSPGVGFSDEQYF.

This clonotype was detected only a few times. The chain has TRBV24-1 and TRBJ1-2; TRBD1 agrees at 7 bases. The CDR3 has 12 amino acids. The V segment lost 10 bases and the J segment 4 bases; nucleotides outside the gene matches: 5. Germline values: CDR1 KGHDR, CDR2 SFDVKD. As DNA, the CDR3 is TGTGCCACGAGAGGGACAGTCTATGGCTACACCTTC. This translates into CATRGTVYGYTF.

V usage is TRBV4-3 and J usage is TRBJ2-7, with a possible D match to TRBD1 (5 bases). V was shortened by 3 bases and J by 0 bases, with 18 bases between the two germline ends. This CDR3 spans 17 amino acids. Germline assignment: CDR1 LGHNA and CDR2 YSLEER. The CDR3 protein is CASSQDTVAESSYEQYF. Here the CDR3 DNA reads TGCGCCAGCAGCCAGGACACGGTTGCAGAAAGCTCCTACGAGCAGTACTTC.

The V and J genes are TRBV7-9 and TRBJ2-4, with D possibly matching TRBD2 (6 bases). The CDR3 extends over 16 amino acids. The germline V gene encodes CDR1 SEHNR and CDR2 FQNEAQ (reference sequence). With 4 bases removed from V and 1 base from J, the gap between germline ends came to 14 bases. The CDR3 sequence: CASSSGGAVAKNIQYF. DNA for the CDR3: TGTGCCAGCAGCTCCGGCGGGGCCGTCGCCAAAAACATTCAGTACTTC. The full variable domain, rest sourced from reference TRBV7-9 and TRBJ2-4, is DTGVSQNPRHKITKRGQNVTFRCDPISEHNRLYWYRQTLGQGPEFLTYFQNEAQLEKSRLLSDRFSAERPKGSFSTLEIQRTEQGDSAMYLCASSSGGAVAKNIQYFGAGTRLSVL.

The sample holds a few counts of this clonotype. Its ends do not fully match the called genes, so a read error is possible. This chain connects TRBV6-6 to TRBJ2-7; 15 nucleotides agree with TRBD2. The CDR3 loop spans 16 amino acids. Germline-derived CDR1 and CDR2 are MNHNY and SVGAGI (reference sequence). In DNA form, the CDR3 reads TGTGCCAGCAGCTTGGGACTAGCGGGGGGACCATACGAGCAGCACTTC. Residues: CASSLGLAGGPYEQHF.

V gene TRBV29-1 combines with J gene TRBJ2-7; TRBD2 matches at 12 bases. V lost 3 bases to trimming and J lost 6 bases; unmatched junction nucleotides: 3. Germline V gene sequence: CDR1 SQVTM, CDR2 ANQGSEA. The CDR3 totals 13 residues. The CDR3: CSVEGTSGREQYF. The CDR3, as DNA: TGCAGCGTTGAGGGGACTAGCGGGCGCGAGCAGTACTTC.

The rearrangement links TRBV4-1 to TRBJ2-6; D gene unclear. This CDR3 has 15 residues. Trimming stripped 3 bases from V and 0 bases from J, with 6 bases between. From germline, CDR1 is MGHRA and CDR2 YSYEKL. The CDR3 DNA is TGCGCCAGCAGCCATATAGGCTCTGGGGCCAACGTCCTGACTTTC. Its protein product is CASSHIGSGANVLTF.

The chain combines TRBV12-3 or TRBV12-4 with TRBJ2-5; D is perhaps TRBD2 (5 bases). Trimming took off 5 bases at V and 2 bases at J, with 18 bases between the two ends. This CDR3 is built from 16 residues. The CDR3 is CASSPQWASRQETQYF. CDR3 in DNA: TGTGCCAGCAGTCCCCAATGGGCTAGCAGACAAGAGACCCAGTACTTC.

This chain connects TRBV9 to TRBJ2-5; unclear D gene. The J call may be mistaken, given a closer DNA end match to TRBJ2-7. CDR1 and CDR2 from the germline V gene are SGDLS and YYNGEE. CDR3 length: 12 residues. CDR3 region: CASVKAFHEQYF. The CDR3 DNA is TGTGCCAGCGTTAAGGCATTCCACGAGCAGTACTTC.

The rearrangement links TRBV13 to TRBJ1-1; 7 nucleotides match TRBD1. Trimming at V came to 5 bases and at J to 5 bases, leaving 17 bases not matched to a gene. CDR3 size: 17 residues. CDR1 is PRHDT, CDR2 FYEKMQ, per germline (reference sequence). The chain's CDR3 is CASSHRPPGQGGTEAFF. The CDR3 DNA is TGTGCCAGCAGCCACCGTCCTCCCGGCCAGGGGGGTACTGAAGCTTTCTTT. Combining the CDR3 with reference TRBV13 and TRBJ1-1 gives the whole variable domain AAGVIQSPRHLIKEKRETATLKCYPIPRHDTVYWYQQGPGQDPQFLISFYEKMQSDKGSIPDRFSAQQFSDYHSELNMSSLELGDSALYFCASSHRPPGQGGTEAFFGQGTRLTVV.

The chain recombines TRBV4-2 with TRBJ2-2; TRBD1 aligns across 10 bases. Trimming removed 1 base from V and 3 bases from J; junction bases left unmatched: 2. Germline assignment: CDR1 LGHNA and CDR2 YNFKEQ. The CDR3 spans 16 residues. The CDR3 spells CASSQGQGAHTGELFF. The CDR3 region has the DNA TGTGCCAGCAGCCAAGGACAGGGGGCGCACACCGGGGAGCTGTTTTTT.

At least ten counts were recorded for this clonotype. The genes are TRBV29-1 and TRBJ2-1; TRBD2 matches 12 bases. J lost 0 bases, V lost 6 bases, and 3 bases had no gene match. CDR3 length: 15 amino acids. Looked up from germline, CDR1 is SQVTM and CDR2 is ANQGSEA. The CDR3, as DNA: TGCAGCGTGTCGGGACTAGCGGGCTCCTACAATGAGCAGTTCTTC. This gives the protein CSVSGLAGSYNEQFF.

The rearrangement uses TRBV6-2 or TRBV6-3 and TRBJ2-7; TRBD1 is a possible D gene (6 bases). In germline, CDR1 is MNHEY, CDR2 SVGEGT. The CDR3 is 13 amino acids. Trimming left V 6 bases short and J 3 bases short, with 12 bases between. The chain's CDR3 is CASSYRENYEQYF. The DNA of the CDR3 is TGTGCCAGCAGCTACAGGGAGAACTACGAGCAGTACTTC.

The V call is TRBV27, the J call TRBJ2-1, with 12 positions matching TRBD2. Germline V gives CDR1 MNHEY, CDR2 SMNVEV (reference sequence). This CDR3 contains 16 residues. The V and J ends lost 5 bases and 8 bases, in that order; junction bases with no gene match: 10. The CDR3, as DNA: TGTGCCAGCAGTCCGGTGGGCCTAGCGGGAGGGGATGAGCAGTTCTTC. Translated, it gives CASSPVGLAGGDEQFF.

The rearrangement links TRBV29-1 to TRBJ1-4; D call uncertain. Trimming took off 5 bases at V and 3 bases at J, with 10 bases between the two ends. The CDR3 sequence is 13 residues long. CDR1 SQVTM and CDR2 ANQGSEA come from the germline V gene. This CDR3 reads CSVRASANEKLFF. The CDR3 coding sequence is TGCAGCGTTCGTGCCTCAGCTAATGAAAAACTGTTTTTT.

The chain recombines TRBV6-5 with TRBJ2-3; D call uncertain. The CDR3 runs to 11 residues. V gave up 7 bases and J gave up 5 bases, with 7 bases separating them. Per the germline V gene, CDR1 is MNHEY and CDR2 is SVGAGI. CDR3 sequence reads: CASKWIDTQYF. The DNA of the CDR3 is TGTGCCAGCAAGTGGATAGATACGCAGTATTTT.

The chain joins TRBV20-1 to TRBJ1-5; no reliable D call. CDR1 and CDR2 from the germline V gene are DFQATT and SNEGSKA (reference sequence). CDR3 length: 14 residues. Trimming shortened V by 3 bases and J by 2 bases, and 11 bases separated the two germline ends. The CDR3 sequence: CSASGQAGNQPQHF. The CDR3, as DNA: TGCAGTGCTAGCGGGCAGGCGGGCAATCAGCCCCAGCATTTT.

The gene calls are TRBV28 and TRBJ2-4, with D possibly being TRBD1 or TRBD2 (5 bases each). The CDR3 contains 16 residues. Germline CDR1 reads MDHEN; CDR2 reads SYDVKM. The V end lost 6 bases, the J end lost 10 bases, and 25 bases lay between the germline ends. The CDR3 nucleotides read TGTGCCAGCAGCTCACCGGGACGGGGCCTGTTTTTAATTCAGTACTTC. This codes for CASSSPGRGLFLIQYF.

This clonotype was counted between two and nine times. The chain combines TRBV12-3 or TRBV12-4 with TRBJ1-4, with 10 bases fitting TRBD1. The CDR3 has 17 residues. With 5 bases clipped from V and 6 bases from J, the junction kept 12 bases outside the gene matches. In nucleotides, the CDR3 is TGTGCCAGCAGTCCAACCCTCTACGACAGGGGGCATGAAAAACTGTTTTTT. It yields the protein CASSPTLYDRGHEKLFF.

This clonotype was counted once. This sequence joins TRBV4-1 and TRBJ2-4, with TRBD1 matching 10 bases. The CDR3 sequence is 15 residues long. The V segment lost 2 bases and the J segment 7 bases; nucleotides outside the gene matches: 5. CDR1 is MGHRA, CDR2 YSYEKL, per germline. Written as DNA, the CDR3 is TGCGCCAGCAGCCAACAAATGGACAGGGGGAACATTCAGTACTTC. Its translation: CASSQQMDRGNIQYF.

The rearrangement links TRBV9 to TRBJ2-6; 7 positions match TRBD2. This CDR3 region has 15 residues. From germline, CDR1 is SGDLS and CDR2 YYNGEE. V was pared by 4 bases and J by 2 bases, with 3 bases of the junction left unmatched. The CDR3 loop reads CASSPSGTGANVLTF. CDR3 DNA sequence: TGTGCCAGCAGCCCAAGCGGGACTGGGGCCAACGTCCTGACTTTC.

Worth noting for this clonotype: The junction departs from germline at one end; a sequencing error may be responsible. The chain has TRBV7-9 and TRBJ2-3; D is unclear. CDR3 length: 12 residues. Germline V CDR1 and CDR2: SEHNR, FQNEAQ (reference sequence). The CDR3 bases are TGTGCCAACAGCAGCAGCACAGATACGCAGTATTTT. Its protein product is CANSSSTDTQYF.

This clonotype was counted a few times. The gene calls are TRBV15 and TRBJ1-4; D remains unclear. The V end lost 5 bases, the J end lost 7 bases, and 11 bases lay between the germline ends. Germline V CDR1 and CDR2: LNHNV, YYDKDF (reference sequence). CDR3 length: 13 amino acids. Written as DNA, the CDR3 is TGTGCCACCAGCGGGAACGGTCTTGAAAAACTGTTTTTT. Residues: CATSGNGLEKLFF.